Listed here are 21 T cell receptor beta chains from one sample, sequenced in a study of neurological immune-mediated disorders. Time point in this sample: longitudinal time-point 3. TCRdb re-analysed the 5' RACE reads in MiXCR, keeping a single row per CDR3 protein. The sample has about 45,000 distinct CDR3 sequences, roughly 14% seen once; the top ten hold around 10%. Sequencing used PBMCs. The receptors come from a man aged 25-45 years in good health.

There are many counts of this clonotype. The genes are TRBV5-1 and TRBJ1-1; D is uncertain. Germline values: CDR1 SGHRS, CDR2 YFSETQ. With 0 bases removed from V and 3 bases from J, the gap between germline ends came to 6 bases. The CDR3 runs 13 residues. The CDR3, as DNA: TGCGCCAGCAGCTTGGGTCCGGACACTGAAGCTTTCTTT. It encodes CASSLGPDTEAFF.

This clonotype was observed many times. This sequence joins TRBV7-2 and TRBJ1-2, with D possibly matching TRBD1 (5 bases). V was trimmed by 2 bases and J by 6 bases, leaving 13 bases between them. The CDR3 runs to 14 residues. The germline CDR1 and CDR2 sequences are SGHTA and FQGNSA. CDR3 in DNA: TGTGCCAGCAGCTTACCGACAGTATCAGATGGCTACACCTTC. Translated, it gives CASSLPTVSDGYTF.

There are a few counts of this clonotype. The rearrangement joins TRBV27 to TRBJ2-3; D could derive from TRBD1 or TRBD2 (5 bases each). Trimming took 5 bases from V and 11 from J, leaving 14 bases between them. In germline, CDR1 is MNHEY, CDR2 SMNVEV (reference sequence). The CDR3 is 12 amino acids. CDR3 protein: CASSPGTRGQYF. The CDR3 DNA follows: TGTGCCAGCAGTCCCGGGACGAGGGGGCAGTATTTT.

This clonotype was observed many times. The chain carries TRBV12-3 or TRBV12-4 and TRBJ2-7, with 10 bases matching TRBD1. This CDR3 region has 14 residues. The V and J ends lost 5 bases and 3 bases, in that order; junction bases with no gene match: 4. CDR3 sequence reads: CASSTRTGGYEQYF. CDR3 DNA: TGTGCCAGCAGTACCCGGACAGGGGGCTACGAGCAGTACTTC.

This clonotype was detected many times. The rearrangement joins TRBV28 to TRBJ2-2, with 8 bases that match TRBD1. The CDR3 totals 13 residues. V gave up 8 bases and J gave up 3 bases; unmatched junction bases: 2. From germline, CDR1 is MDHEN and CDR2 SYDVKM. CDR3 DNA sequence: TGTGCCAGCCTCAGGGGGCACACCGGGGAGCTGTTTTTT. Translated: CASLRGHTGELFF.

There are many counts of this clonotype. The chain recombines TRBV7-3 with TRBJ2-1; 9 bases map to TRBD1. The CDR3 spans 15 residues. Germline CDR1 is SGHTA and CDR2 is FQGTGA. V was pared by 4 bases and J by 8 bases, with 9 bases of the junction left unmatched. The CDR3 bases are TGTGCCAGCAGCTCTGACAGGGGGGCGATCGATGAGCAGTTCTTC. Protein sequence: CASSSDRGAIDEQFF.

This clonotype was detected many times. The CDR3 DNA follows: TGTGCCAGCAGTTTAGGAAGCTCTGGGGCCAACGTCCTGACTTTC. This sequence encodes CASSLGSSGANVLTF. The chain is built from TRBV12-3 or TRBV12-4 and TRBJ2-6; D not certain. The CDR3 spans 15 residues. Trimming left V 1 base short and J 0 bases short, with 4 bases between.

This clonotype occurred many times. The V call is TRBV5-1, the J call TRBJ2-3; 10 bases agree with TRBD1. The CDR3 sequence is 14 residues long. The V segment lost 3 bases and the J segment 4 bases; nucleotides outside the gene matches: 2. Germline V lookup: CDR1 SGHRS, CDR2 YFSETQ. DNA of the CDR3: TGCGCCAGCAGCTGGGACAGGGGCGCAGATACGCAGTATTTT. Translated, it gives CASSWDRGADTQYF.

This clonotype has at least ten counts. The rearrangement joins TRBV7-2 to TRBJ1-1; TRBD1 might be the D (5 bases). This CDR3 contains 13 residues. Trimming pared 1 base from V and 6 bases from J, leaving 9 bases between. CDR1 and CDR2 (germline): SGHTA, FQGNSA. The CDR3 region is CASSLGRAAEAFF. Written as DNA, the CDR3 is TGTGCCAGCAGCTTAGGCAGGGCAGCTGAAGCTTTCTTT.

This clonotype was picked up many times. The chain employs TRBV5-1 and TRBJ2-1, with D hard to call. Trimming stripped 0 bases from V and 3 bases from J, with 13 bases between. Germline-derived CDR1 and CDR2 are SGHRS and YFSETQ. The CDR3 length is 16 residues. Here the CDR3 DNA reads TGCGCCAGCAGCTTGGATAGGGCGGCCGTCTACAATGAGCAGTTCTTC. Its translation is CASSLDRAAVYNEQFF.

This clonotype has a count of ten or more. The chain carries TRBV20-1 and TRBJ2-7, with 8 bases matching TRBD2. With V trimmed by 1 base and J by 2 bases, 10 bases remained unmatched. Germline V lookup: CDR1 DFQATT, CDR2 SNEGSKA (reference sequence). The CDR3 totals 16 residues. The CDR3 is CSARGAREGYTYEQYF. CDR3 nucleotide sequence: TGCAGTGCTAGAGGGGCTCGGGAGGGGTACACCTACGAGCAGTACTTC.

This clonotype showed up many times. The V gene is TRBV5-1, the J gene TRBJ1-5; TRBD1 aligns across 7 bases. The junction had 14 bases not matched to a gene; V was cut back by 4 bases and J by 7 bases. This CDR3 region has 16 residues. Germline V gives CDR1 SGHRS, CDR2 YFSETQ. The CDR3 bases are TGCGCCAGCAGCGTAGGGGGCGCGGGGGATTCGCAGCCCCAGCATTTT. Protein sequence: CASSVGGAGDSQPQHF.

This clonotype was seen many times. The genes are TRBV7-9 and TRBJ2-2; no definite D call. V gave up 1 base and J gave up 0 bases, with 3 bases separating them. CDR1 and CDR2 from the germline V gene are SEHNR and FQNEAQ (reference sequence). This CDR3 comprises 14 residues. CDR3 DNA: TGTGCCAGCAGCTTAGTCCCGAACACCGGGGAGCTGTTTTTT. Residues: CASSLVPNTGELFF.

This clonotype was counted at least ten times. V gene TRBV28 combines with J gene TRBJ2-7; TRBD2 aligns across 7 bases. In germline, CDR1 is MDHEN, CDR2 SYDVKM. V trimming: 4 bases; J trimming: 4 bases; junction bases outside the gene matches: 22. This CDR3 spans 19 amino acids. CDR3 sequence (DNA): TGTGCCAGCAGTTATGGTCTTGAGGTTCGGACGGGAGGCCCTTACGAGCAGTACTTC. This sequence encodes CASSYGLEVRTGGPYEQYF.

This clonotype was seen at least ten times. The rearrangement uses TRBV29-1 and TRBJ1-1; no clear D. Trimming pared 4 bases from V and 0 bases from J, leaving 9 bases between. Germline-derived CDR1 and CDR2 are SQVTM and ANQGSEA. This CDR3 spans 13 amino acids. The CDR3 bases are TGCAGCGTTGTACCGGGAGTGAACACTGAAGCTTTCTTT. Encoded protein: CSVVPGVNTEAFF.

This clonotype was counted ten times or more. This sequence joins TRBV5-6 and TRBJ1-2; D gene ambiguous. In germline, CDR1 is SGHDT, CDR2 YYEEEE. Deletions cut 4 bases from V and 2 bases from J, with 12 bases between. This CDR3 region has 14 residues. CDR3 DNA sequence: TGTGCCAGCAGCCCACTTGAGGCGAACTATGGCTACACCTTC. This translates into CASSPLEANYGYTF.

This clonotype was detected many times. V is TRBV15 and J is TRBJ1-3; 10 nucleotides match TRBD1. The V gene's germline CDR1 is LNHNV and CDR2 YYDKDF (reference sequence). After removal of 3 bases from V and 2 bases from J, the junction contained 7 bases not matched to a gene. The CDR3 has 17 residues. CDR3 nucleotide sequence: TGTGCCACCAGCAGTTCACGGGACAGGGGAACTGGAAACACCATATATTTT. Translated: CATSSSRDRGTGNTIYF.

This clonotype came up many times. The genes are TRBV29-1 and TRBJ2-5, with TRBD1 matching 11 bases. From germline, CDR1 is SQVTM and CDR2 ANQGSEA. The V segment lost 8 bases and the J segment 4 bases; nucleotides outside the gene matches: 9. CDR3 length equals 14 residues. The DNA of the CDR3 is TGCAGCACAACGGGACAGGGGGGACGAGAGACCCAGTACTTC. This encodes CSTTGQGGRETQYF. The complete variable domain, with remaining parts taken from reference TRBV29-1 and TRBJ2-5, reads SAVISQKPSRDICQRGTSLTIQCQVDSQVTMMFWYRQQPGQSLTLIATANQGSEATYESGFVIDKFPISRPNLTFSTLTVSNMSPEDSSIYLCSTTGQGGRETQYFGPGTRLLVL.

This chain uses TRBV19 with TRBJ2-5, with D possibly called TRBD1 or TRBD2 (5 bases each). CDR3 length equals 13 residues. The V and J ends lost 11 bases and 2 bases respectively, with 15 bases between them. Germline V CDR1 and CDR2: LNHDA, SQIVND (reference sequence). The CDR3 region has the DNA TGTGCCGGAAGTGGGGACCAACAAGAGACCCAGTACTTC. Encoded protein: CAGSGDQQETQYF.

CDR3 sequence (DNA): TGTGCCAGCAGCTTCGTTTGGGGGACTGAAGCTTTCTTT. This codes for CASSFVWGTEAFF. J is TRBJ1-1 and V is TRBV7-9; TRBD1 is a possible D gene (5 bases). The CDR3 has 13 amino acids. The V gene's germline CDR1 is SEHNR and CDR2 FQNEAQ (reference sequence). V lost 3 bases and J lost 5, with 10 bases in between.

This clonotype was detected ten times or more. The V gene is TRBV15, the J gene TRBJ2-7; no clear D. The V and J ends lost 0 bases and 2 bases respectively, with 5 bases between them. There are 13 residues in the CDR3. Germline V CDR1 and CDR2: LNHNV, YYDKDF (reference sequence). CDR3 loop: CATSRDLTYEQYF. The CDR3 DNA sequence: TGTGCCACCAGCAGAGATCTCACCTACGAGCAGTACTTC.